The sequence of this TCR beta chain was determined in a study of shared clonotypes between healthy human individuals. Whole-study findings and limits: The researchers took only blood, and tissue repertoires probably look different. Generally, naive subsets came out with larger estimated richness than memory subsets.

The donors were all Caucasian adults (living in Nashville, Tennessee). CD4+ cell separation produced CD45RA+ naive and CD45RA-negative memory subsets. The repertoire was sequenced with immunoSEQ multiplex PCR; TCRdb's copy has only in-frame clones and lacks some. This repertoire shows millions of clones, roughly 92% found once; its top ten account for roughly 0.13%. Regarding this clone: What it binds is unknown.

The CDR3 contains 16 residues. The germline CDR1 and CDR2 sequences are MGHDK and SYGVNS. V was pared by 1 base and J by 4 bases, with 16 bases between. The genes are TRBV25-1 and TRBJ1-2; no reliable D call. The sample was naive CD4+ T cells sorted from blood. This sample's subset: CD45RA+ positively selected. This receptor was obtained from a man aged 18 to 30 in good health. Written as DNA, the CDR3 is TGTGCCAGCAGTGAATCTTCCCCTGGAGGGTCCTATGGCTACACCTTC. Translated: CASSESSPGGSYGYTF.